The TCR beta chain under discussion was sequenced for a study of PD-1 blockade in classical Hodgkin lymphoma. Time point: newly diagnosed, previously untreated cHL patient sample. From thawed PBMCs, CD4+ T cells were purified using magnetic negative selection. Comparison samples consisted of PBMCs from newly diagnosed, untreated classical Hodgkin lymphoma. As to this clone: What it binds is not known.

General study points: Before treatment, TCR diversity in newly diagnosed patients was reportedly lower than in healthy donors. Repertoires differed for reasons still undefined, possibly disease activity or prior therapy.

Method: immunoSEQ multiplex PCR; TCRdb's copy keeps in-frame clones and lacks some. In the table there are 25,000 to 30,000 clones, around 92% of which are singletons. The CDR3 has 12 residues. Germline V lookup: CDR1 LNHDA, CDR2 SQIVND (reference sequence). V was pared by 11 bases and J by 5 bases, with 15 bases between. Sequencing was carried out using CD4+ T cells from blood. This sequence joins TRBV19 and TRBJ2-5; TRBD1 might be the D (6 bases). The TCR originated in a human donor with classical Hodgkin lymphoma. The CDR3 region has the DNA TGTGCCGTTGGGACATCCGTGGAGACCCAGTACTTC. Its protein is CAVGTSVETQYF.